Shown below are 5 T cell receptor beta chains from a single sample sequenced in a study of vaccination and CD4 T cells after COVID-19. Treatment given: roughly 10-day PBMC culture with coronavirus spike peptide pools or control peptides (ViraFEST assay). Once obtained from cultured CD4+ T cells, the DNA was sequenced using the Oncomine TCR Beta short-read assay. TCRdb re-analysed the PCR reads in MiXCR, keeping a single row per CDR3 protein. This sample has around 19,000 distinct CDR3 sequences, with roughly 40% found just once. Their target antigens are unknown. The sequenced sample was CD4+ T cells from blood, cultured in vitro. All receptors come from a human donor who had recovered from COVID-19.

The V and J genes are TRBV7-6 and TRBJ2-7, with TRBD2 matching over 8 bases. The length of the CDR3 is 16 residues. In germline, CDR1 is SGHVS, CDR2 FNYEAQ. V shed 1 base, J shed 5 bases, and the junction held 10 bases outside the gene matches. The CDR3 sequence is CASSLEETSGPDEQYF. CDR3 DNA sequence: TGTGCCAGCAGCTTAGAAGAAACTAGCGGACCAGACGAGCAGTACTTC.

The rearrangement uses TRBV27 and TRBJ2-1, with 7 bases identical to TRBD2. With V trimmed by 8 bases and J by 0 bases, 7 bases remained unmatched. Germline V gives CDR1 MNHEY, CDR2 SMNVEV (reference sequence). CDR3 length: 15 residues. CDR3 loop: CASHSRGSSYNEQFF. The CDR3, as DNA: TGTGCCAGCCATTCGCGGGGGAGCTCCTACAATGAGCAGTTCTTC.

The DNA for the CDR3 is TGTGCCTGGAAGGGGCTAGCGGGATATAATGAGCAGTTCTTC. It is translated as CAWKGLAGYNEQFF. The gene calls are TRBV30 and TRBJ2-1, with 9 bases that match TRBD2. From germline, CDR1 is GTSNPN and CDR2 SVGIG (reference sequence). The CDR3 runs to 14 residues. Trimming at V came to 4 bases and at J to 7 bases, leaving 8 bases not matched to a gene.

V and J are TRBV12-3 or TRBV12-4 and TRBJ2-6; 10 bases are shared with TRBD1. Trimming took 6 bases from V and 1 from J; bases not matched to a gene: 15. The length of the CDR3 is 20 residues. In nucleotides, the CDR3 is TGTGCCAGCAGGACTTTTGCCCTCGGGACAGGGGCTTCTGGGGCCAACGTCCTGACTTTC. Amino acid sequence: CASRTFALGTGASGANVLTF.

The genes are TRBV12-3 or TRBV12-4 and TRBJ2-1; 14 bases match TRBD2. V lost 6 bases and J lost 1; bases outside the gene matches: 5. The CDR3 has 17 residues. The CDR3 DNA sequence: TGTGCCAGCAGGGGGACTAGCGGGAGTAGGTCCTACAATGAGCAGTTCTTC. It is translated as CASRGTSGSRSYNEQFF.